Listed below are T cell receptor beta chains from one sample, sequenced in a study of identical twins. In TCRdb, the 5' RACE reads were re-called with MiXCR into one record per CDR3 protein. The data contain 700,000 to 950,000 distinct CDR3 sequences, roughly 12% of them singletons. Separately, the same data were catalogued under a study of yellow fever vaccine responses in identical twins.

Sequences were obtained from PBMCs. Receptor source: a woman between 18 and 30 years old in good health. Each CDR3 is given with its conserved first and last residue. A D gene is named only where the DNA matches it firmly. Only part of the rows carry a size: once, few, many, or a class if the clone is expanded.

j_call,v_call,clone_size,d_call,cdr3_nt,cdr3_aa
TRBJ2-6,TRBV3-1,few,TRBD1,TGTGCCAGCAGGAGAACCCCGGGACAGGGCTTTAAGGCTTTC,CASRRTPGQGFKAF
TRBJ2-2,TRBV5-1,few,TRBD2,TGCGCCAGCAGCTTGAGTACTAGCGCGAACACCGGGGAGCTGTTTTTT,CASSLSTSANTGELFF
TRBJ1-1,TRBV13,many,NA,TGTGCCAGCAGCCGACTGACGGTCGCGAACACTGAAGCTTTCTTT,CASSRLTVANTEAFF
TRBJ1-6,TRBV20-1,few,TRBD1,TGCAGTGCTCCTGACAGGGATAATTCACCCCTCCACTTT,CSAPDRDNSPLHF
TRBJ2-5,TRBV5-6,few,TRBD1,TGTGCCAGCAGCAACCGGGACAGGGGGATGGAGACCCAGTACTTC,CASSNRDRGMETQYF
TRBJ1-1,TRBV20-1,NA,NA,TGCAGTGCTAGAGTCGGGGGATCGGACACTGAAGCTTTCTTT,CSARVGGSDTEAFF
TRBJ2-1,TRBV6-1,few,NA,TGTGCCAGCAGCCAACCCGGCTGGTCCAATGAGCAGTTCTTC,CASSQPGWSNEQFF
TRBJ1-4,TRBV20-1,NA,TRBD1,TGCAGTGCTCAACAGGGGGCAGGGGAAAAACTGTTTTTT,CSAQQGAGEKLFF
TRBJ2-7,TRBV12-3/TRBV12-4,few,NA,TGTGCCAGCAGCCAGACTAGAACCTACGAGCAGTACTTC,CASSQTRTYEQYF
TRBJ2-3,TRBV12-3/TRBV12-4,NA,TRBD2,TGTGCCAGCAGTTCTCATACTAGCGCTCAAGCTAGTAAGCAGTATTTT,CASSSHTSAQASKQYF
TRBJ1-2,TRBV10-2,NA,NA,TGCGCCAGCAGTGAGAAGGATTGGAGGGTAATCAGGTTTCACTATGGCTACACCTTC,CASSEKDWRVIRFHYGYTF
TRBJ2-3,TRBV28,many,TRBD2,TGTGCCAGCAGTGCCACTAGCGGGAGCGCAGATACGCAGTATTTT,CASSATSGSADTQYF
TRBJ2-1,TRBV20-1,many,TRBD1,TGCAGGGTAAAACCCGGGACAGGTGACCTCTACAATGAGCAGTTCTTC,CRVKPGTGDLYNEQFF
TRBJ1-1,TRBV5-1,many,NA,TGCGCCAGCAGCCTATCCTCGGGACTGACGAACACTGAAGCTTTCTTT,CASSLSSGLTNTEAFF
TRBJ2-1,TRBV9,NA,TRBD2,TGTGCCAGCAGCGTTCAGCCTAGCGGGAGAATAAATGAGCAGTTCTTC,CASSVQPSGRINEQFF
TRBJ2-3,TRBV4-1,few,TRBD2,TGCGCCAGCAGCCAAGATATGGGGGCTAGCGGGAACACAGATACGCAGTATTTT,CASSQDMGASGNTDTQYF